These T cell receptor beta chains were read from a single sample in a study of identical twins. One entry per CDR3 protein results from TCRdb running MiXCR on the 5' RACE reads. The sample records 270,000 or so distinct CDR3 sequences, roughly 8% being singletons. These data are also associated with another study on yellow fever vaccine responses in identical twins.

The sequencing input was CD8+ T cells sorted from blood. These receptors originate from a woman aged 18-29 years in good health. CDR3s include the opening cysteine and the closing phenylalanine or tryptophan. A D gene is named only where the DNA matches it firmly. Part of the rows lack a size; the others show once, few, many or a class for expanded clones.

clone size: few; CDR3 length: 13; D gene: TRBD1; V gene: TRBV29-1; J gene: TRBJ1-3; CDR3 protein: CSARDRARNTIYF; CDR3 DNA: TGCAGCGCCCGCGACAGGGCGCGAAACACCATATATTTT
clone size: few; CDR3 length: 16; D gene: NA; V gene: TRBV6-5; J gene: TRBJ1-2; CDR3 protein: CASSYSPADGLDGYTF; CDR3 DNA: TGTGCCAGCAGTTATTCCCCGGCCGACGGTTTGGATGGCTACACCTTC
clone size: NA; CDR3 length: 16; D gene: NA; V gene: TRBV29-1; J gene: TRBJ2-7; CDR3 protein: CSVVRPREEVIYEQYF; CDR3 DNA: TGCAGCGTTGTGCGCCCCAGGGAGGAGGTTATCTACGAGCAGTACTTC
clone size: NA; CDR3 length: 14; D gene: NA; V gene: TRBV7-2; J gene: TRBJ2-7; CDR3 protein: CASSLPALGYEQYF; CDR3 DNA: TGTGCCAGCAGCTTACCCGCGCTCGGCTACGAGCAGTACTTC
clone size: many; CDR3 length: 16; D gene: NA; V gene: TRBV27; J gene: TRBJ2-2; CDR3 protein: CASSFLGTRVTGELFF; CDR3 DNA: TGTGCCAGCAGTTTCCTTGGTACGAGGGTCACCGGGGAGCTGTTTTTT
clone size: few; CDR3 length: 16; D gene: TRBD2; V gene: TRBV7-9; J gene: TRBJ2-1; CDR3 protein: CASSLPTSGRDNEQFF; CDR3 DNA: TGTGCCAGCAGCCTGCCGACTAGCGGGAGAGACAATGAGCAGTTCTTC
clone size: NA; CDR3 length: 12; D gene: NA; V gene: TRBV3-1; J gene: TRBJ2-5; CDR3 protein: CASHNLGSAQYF; CDR3 DNA: TGTGCCAGTCACAATCTCGGGAGCGCCCAGTACTTC
clone size: NA; CDR3 length: 19; D gene: TRBD1; V gene: TRBV11-1; J gene: TRBJ2-7; CDR3 protein: CASSLPSMDRGKRTCEQYF; CDR3 DNA: TGTGCCAGCAGCCTCCCTTCAATGGACAGGGGAAAGAGGACCTGCGAGCAGTACTTC
clone size: NA; CDR3 length: 13; D gene: TRBD1; V gene: TRBV24-1; J gene: TRBJ2-1; CDR3 protein: CATRGTADNEQFF; CDR3 DNA: TGTGCCACCAGGGGGACAGCGGACAATGAGCAGTTCTTC
clone size: many; CDR3 length: 16; D gene: NA; V gene: TRBV29-1; J gene: TRBJ2-7; CDR3 protein: CSVEVNAAGAGYEQYF; CDR3 DNA: TGCAGCGTTGAAGTTAACGCGGCAGGCGCCGGGTACGAGCAGTACTTC
clone size: few; CDR3 length: 13; D gene: NA; V gene: TRBV27; J gene: TRBJ2-7; CDR3 protein: CASREEDSYEQYF; CDR3 DNA: TGTGCCAGCAGGGAAGAAGATTCCTACGAGCAGTACTTC
clone size: NA; CDR3 length: 13; D gene: TRBD2; V gene: TRBV20-1; J gene: TRBJ2-1; CDR3 protein: CSAFLAGDNEQFF; CDR3 DNA: TGCAGTGCTTTTTTAGCGGGAGACAATGAGCAGTTCTTC
clone size: NA; CDR3 length: 15; D gene: NA; V gene: TRBV28; J gene: TRBJ2-1; CDR3 protein: CASRPPGFSYNEQFF; CDR3 DNA: TGTGCCAGCAGACCTCCAGGGTTCTCCTACAATGAGCAGTTCTTC
clone size: many; CDR3 length: 16; D gene: NA; V gene: TRBV29-1; J gene: TRBJ2-3; CDR3 protein: CSVDGLSGTSTDTQYF; CDR3 DNA: TGCAGCGTTGACGGCTTGAGCGGAACTAGCACAGATACGCAGTATTTT
clone size: few; CDR3 length: 16; D gene: TRBD1; V gene: TRBV7-9; J gene: TRBJ2-7; CDR3 protein: CASSSFKDRGPYEQYF; CDR3 DNA: TGTGCCAGCAGCTCCTTTAAGGACAGGGGTCCCTACGAGCAGTACTTC
clone size: few; CDR3 length: 18; D gene: NA; V gene: TRBV18; J gene: TRBJ2-7; CDR3 protein: CASSPTPLEGGNSYEQYF; CDR3 DNA: TGTGCCAGCTCACCTACCCCGTTGGAGGGGGGGAACTCCTACGAGCAGTACTTC
clone size: NA; CDR3 length: 15; D gene: TRBD2; V gene: TRBV29-1; J gene: TRBJ2-1; CDR3 protein: CSVGGLAGEKLEQFF; CDR3 DNA: TGCAGCGTCGGTGGACTAGCGGGAGAAAAACTTGAGCAGTTCTTC
clone size: NA; CDR3 length: 15; D gene: NA; V gene: TRBV28; J gene: TRBJ1-1; CDR3 protein: CASSLLRGANTEAFF; CDR3 DNA: TGTGCCAGCAGTTTATTGAGGGGCGCGAACACTGAAGCTTTCTTT
clone size: many; CDR3 length: 14; D gene: NA; V gene: TRBV29-1; J gene: TRBJ2-3; CDR3 protein: CSASLGVSTDTQYF; CDR3 DNA: TGCAGCGCCTCTTTGGGGGTCTCCACAGATACGCAGTATTTT
clone size: few; CDR3 length: 14; D gene: NA; V gene: TRBV4-1; J gene: TRBJ1-2; CDR3 protein: CASRPGPSLGGYTF; CDR3 DNA: TGCGCCAGCAGACCCGGACCCTCGTTAGGTGGCTACACCTTC
clone size: few; CDR3 length: 12; D gene: NA; V gene: TRBV2; J gene: TRBJ1-1; CDR3 protein: CARDRRYTEAFF; CDR3 DNA: TGTGCCAGAGACAGGAGATACACTGAAGCTTTCTTT
clone size: few; CDR3 length: 17; D gene: TRBD2; V gene: TRBV5-4; J gene: TRBJ2-3; CDR3 protein: CASSWGGLAGGTDTQYF; CDR3 DNA: TGTGCCAGCAGCTGGGGGGGACTAGCGGGGGGCACAGATACGCAGTATTTT
clone size: once; CDR3 length: 14; D gene: NA; V gene: TRBV4-1; J gene: TRBJ2-1; CDR3 protein: CASSQAGVVDEQFF; CDR3 DNA: TGCGCCAGCAGCCAAGCGGGAGTAGTCGATGAGCAGTTCTTC
clone size: many; CDR3 length: 14; D gene: TRBD2; V gene: TRBV5-6; J gene: TRBJ2-7; CDR3 protein: CASSFSGGAYEQYF; CDR3 DNA: TGTGCCAGCAGCTTTTCCGGGGGGGCCTACGAGCAGTACTTC
clone size: few; CDR3 length: 15; D gene: NA; V gene: TRBV20-1; J gene: TRBJ2-7; CDR3 protein: CSARERTTISYEQYF; CDR3 DNA: TGCAGTGCTAGAGAGAGGACTACCATATCCTACGAGCAGTACTTC
clone size: NA; CDR3 length: 11; D gene: NA; V gene: TRBV30; J gene: TRBJ2-7; CDR3 protein: CAWSVGGEQYF; CDR3 DNA: TGTGCCTGGAGTGTAGGGGGCGAGCAGTACTTC
clone size: many; CDR3 length: 13; D gene: NA; V gene: TRBV20-1; J gene: TRBJ1-1; CDR3 protein: CSASPPGNTEAFF; CDR3 DNA: TGCAGTGCTAGTCCCCCCGGGAACACTGAAGCTTTCTTT
clone size: few; CDR3 length: 13; D gene: NA; V gene: TRBV18; J gene: TRBJ2-7; CDR3 protein: CASSRGEYYEQYF; CDR3 DNA: TGTGCCAGCTCACGAGGGGAGTACTACGAGCAGTACTTC
clone size: NA; CDR3 length: 16; D gene: TRBD1; V gene: TRBV20-1; J gene: TRBJ2-3; CDR3 protein: CSAIKRQGISIDTQYF; CDR3 DNA: TGCAGTGCTATAAAAAGACAGGGGATATCGATAGATACGCAGTATTTT
clone size: NA; CDR3 length: 15; D gene: NA; V gene: TRBV2; J gene: TRBJ2-1; CDR3 protein: CASKGPGPRGDEQFF; CDR3 DNA: TGTGCCAGCAAAGGACCGGGACCCAGGGGCGATGAGCAGTTCTTC
clone size: NA; CDR3 length: 16; D gene: NA; V gene: TRBV9; J gene: TRBJ2-7; CDR3 protein: CASSVGLGGTRYEQYF; CDR3 DNA: TGTGCCAGCAGCGTAGGGTTGGGGGGAACAAGGTACGAGCAGTACTTC
clone size: many; CDR3 length: 14; D gene: NA; V gene: TRBV6-4; J gene: TRBJ2-3; CDR3 protein: CASSEGGSTDTQYF; CDR3 DNA: TGTGCCAGCAGTGAAGGTGGGAGCACAGATACGCAGTATTTT
clone size: NA; CDR3 length: 13; D gene: NA; V gene: TRBV30; J gene: TRBJ2-1; CDR3 protein: CAWSLGSGGEQFF; CDR3 DNA: TGTGCCTGGAGCCTTGGCTCGGGGGGCGAGCAGTTCTTC